A selection of T cell receptor beta chains follows, all from one sample in a study of HIV-infected patients and healthy controls. TCRdb passed the 5' RACE reads through MiXCR, listing each CDR3 protein once. The repertoire holds roughly 7,000 distinct CDR3 sequences, with less than 9.5% as singletons. Sequences were derived from blood, sampled during antiretroviral therapy. The receptor set was obtained from an adult with HIV infection. Both conserved end residues are part of each CDR3. A D gene is named only where the DNA matches it firmly. Only part of the rows carry a size: once, few, many, or a class if the clone is expanded.

clone size	V gene	CDR3 length	D gene	J gene	CDR3 DNA	CDR3 protein
many	TRBV5-4	16	TRBD2	TRBJ2-3	TGTGCCAGCAGCTTGGCAGCGGGAGGATTCACAGATACGCAGTATTTT	CASSLAAGGFTDTQYF
-	TRBV28	12	-	TRBJ2-7	TGTGCCAGCGCAGGCCTCTCCTACGAGCAGTACTTC	CASAGLSYEQYF
many	TRBV27	13	-	TRBJ2-7	TGTGCCAGCAGTTTAGGGACCCCCTACGAGCAGTACTTC	CASSLGTPYEQYF
medium-sized	TRBV7-2	15	-	TRBJ2-3	TGTGCCAGCAGCGTTGCAGGGTTCGGCACAGATACGCAGTATTTT	CASSVAGFGTDTQYF
medium-sized	TRBV6-2/TRBV6-3	13	-	TRBJ2-1	TGTGCCAGCAGTTTTGACCCCGGCGGTGAGCAGTTCTTC	CASSFDPGGEQFF
medium-sized	TRBV27	13	TRBD1	TRBJ2-7	TGTGCCAGGCAGGACAGGGGCATCTACGAGCAGTACTTC	CARQDRGIYEQYF
few	TRBV19	14	-	TRBJ1-4	TGTGCCAGTAACGACGGGGGAGCTAATGAAAAACTGTTTTTT	CASNDGGANEKLFF
few	TRBV13	17	TRBD2	TRBJ2-3	TGTGCCAGCAGCTCCCCTCACTTTAGCGGGAGCACAGATACGCAGTATTTT	CASSSPHFSGSTDTQYF
medium-sized	TRBV14	13	-	TRBJ1-1	TGTGCCAGCAGCCAAGATTATCTAACAGAAGCTTTCTTT	CASSQDYLTEAFF
-	TRBV18	12	-	TRBJ1-4	TGTGCCAGCCAAGCCCGTAATGAAAAACTGTTTTTT	CASQARNEKLFF
medium-sized	TRBV6-1	15	-	TRBJ1-3	TGTGCCAGCAGTGAAGAAAGGCAGGCCGGGAACACCATATATTTT	CASSEERQAGNTIYF
few	TRBV29-1	17	TRBD2	TRBJ2-1	TGCAGCGTTGAAGGACTAGCGGGAGCCGAGGGGATAAATGAGCAGTTCTTC	CSVEGLAGAEGINEQFF
once	TRBV6-5	12	-	TRBJ2-5	TGTGCCAGCACCGCGGGTGGGGAGACCCAGTACTTC	CASTAGGETQYF
medium-sized	TRBV7-9	15	-	TRBJ2-3	TGTGCCAGCAGCTTAACAGGATTTGGGACAGATACGCAGTATTTT	CASSLTGFGTDTQYF
medium-sized	TRBV5-8	15	-	TRBJ1-1	TGTGCCAGCAGCCCACGCACGAGCAAGAACACTGAAGCTTTCTTT	CASSPRTSKNTEAFF
medium-sized	TRBV19	15	TRBD2	TRBJ2-1	TGTGCCAGTAGTAGACTAGCGGGAGGCTACAATGAGCAGTTCTTC	CASSRLAGGYNEQFF
-	TRBV6-1	13	-	TRBJ2-3	TGTGCCAGCAGTGAACTGTTCACAGATACGCAGTATTTT	CASSELFTDTQYF